This entry concerns a single T cell receptor beta chain. Germline loops: CDR1 SGHNT, CDR2 YYREEE (reference sequence). V was shortened by 4 bases and J by 6 bases, with 15 bases between the two germline ends. The CDR3 sequence is 14 residues long. The data were taken from a study of T cell responses to AZD1222 COVID-19 vaccine. The repertoire was sequenced with immunoSEQ multiplex PCR; TCRdb's copy has only in-frame clones and lacks some. The sample consists of some 80,000 clones, 70% to 90% of them appearing once. The receptor's source is an adult who received the MenACWY meningococcal vaccine as a control. The input for sequencing was peripheral blood, taken 28 days after the second dose of the MenACWY control vaccine. The chain couples TRBV5-4 to TRBJ2-3; D is uncertain. The CDR3 region has the DNA TGTGCCAGCAGCCCCCGGACCCCGCTGGATACGCAGTATTTT. This gives the protein CASSPRTPLDTQYF.